The present entry profiles one TCR beta chain with its context. The CDR3 is 13 amino acids. Germline CDR1 reads SGDLS; CDR2 reads YYNGEE. With 3 bases removed from V and 7 bases from J, the gap between germline ends came to 13 bases. This entry is derived from a study of CD8+ T cells in alopecia areata. RNA extraction and reverse transcription yielded cDNA as sequencing template. Produced via immunoSEQ multiplex PCR; TCRdb's table is partial and in-frame only. The data contain some 180,000 clones, around three fifths of them singletons. The sample taken for sequencing was CD8+ T cells sorted from blood. The sequence was collected from a human donor in good health. This sequence joins TRBV9 and TRBJ1-2; no clear D. CDR3 protein: CASSAAGVSGYTF. The CDR3 coding sequence is TGTGCCAGCAGCGCCGCTGGTGTCAGTGGCTACACCTTC.